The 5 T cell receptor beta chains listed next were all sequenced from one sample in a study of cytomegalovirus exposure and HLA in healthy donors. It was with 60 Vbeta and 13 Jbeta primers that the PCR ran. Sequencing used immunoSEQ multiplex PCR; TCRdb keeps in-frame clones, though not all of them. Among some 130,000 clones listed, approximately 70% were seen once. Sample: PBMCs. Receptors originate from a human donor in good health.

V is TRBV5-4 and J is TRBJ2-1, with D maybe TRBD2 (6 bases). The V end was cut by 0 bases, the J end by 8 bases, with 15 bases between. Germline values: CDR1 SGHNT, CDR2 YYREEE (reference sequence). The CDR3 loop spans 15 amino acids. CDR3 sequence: CASSLGGRESDEQFF. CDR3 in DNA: TGTGCCAGCAGCTTGGGTGGTCGGGAGTCTGATGAGCAGTTCTTC.

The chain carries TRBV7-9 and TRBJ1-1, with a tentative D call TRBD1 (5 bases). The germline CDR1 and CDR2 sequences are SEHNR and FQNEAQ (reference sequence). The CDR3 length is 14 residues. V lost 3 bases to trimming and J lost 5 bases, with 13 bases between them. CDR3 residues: CASSFGQGGTEAFF. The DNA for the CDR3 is TGTGCCAGCAGCTTCGGGCAGGGTGGGACTGAAGCTTTCTTT.

CDR3 DNA sequence: TGTGCCATCAGTGGCCCCAGCAATGAGCAGTTCTTC. Translated, it gives CAISGPSNEQFF. This rearrangement joins TRBV10-3 to TRBJ2-1; unclear D gene. The CDR3 sequence is 12 residues long. Germline CDR1 and CDR2: ENHRY and SYGVKD. Trimming took off 4 bases at V and 6 bases at J, with 7 bases between the two ends.

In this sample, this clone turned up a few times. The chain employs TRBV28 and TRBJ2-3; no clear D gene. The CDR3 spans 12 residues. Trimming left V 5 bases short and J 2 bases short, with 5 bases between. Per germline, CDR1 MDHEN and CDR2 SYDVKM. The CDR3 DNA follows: TGTGCCAGCAGTATCATCACAGATACGCAGTATTTT. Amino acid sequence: CASSIITDTQYF.

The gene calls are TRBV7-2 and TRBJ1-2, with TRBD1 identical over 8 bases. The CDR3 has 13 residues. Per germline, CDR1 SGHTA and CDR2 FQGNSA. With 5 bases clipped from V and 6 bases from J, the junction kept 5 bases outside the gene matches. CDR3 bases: TGTGCCAGCAGCAGGACAGGGTACAATGGCTACACCTTC. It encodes CASSRTGYNGYTF. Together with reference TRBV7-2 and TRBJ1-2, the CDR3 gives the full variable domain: GAGVSQSPSNKVTEKGKDVELRCDPISGHTALYWYRQSLGQGLEFLIYFQGNSAPDKSGLPSDRFSAERTGGSVSTLTIQRTQQEDSAVYLCASSRTGYNGYTFGSGTRLTVV.